This T cell receptor (beta chain) appears in the sequencing data of a study of CD8 T cells in Susac syndrome. The CDR3 length is 13 residues. V was shortened by 2 bases and J by 5 bases, with 9 bases between the two germline ends. From germline, CDR1 is SEHNR and CDR2 FQNEAQ (reference sequence). Random hexamers were used to reverse transcribe roughly 0.45 to 1 ug of RNA. TCRdb analysed the immunoSEQ multiplex PCR reads with MiXCR anew, one entry per CDR3 protein. The sample records roughly 86,000 distinct CDR3 sequences, approximately 96% being singletons. The chain employs TRBV7-9 and TRBJ1-1, with D possibly matching TRBD1 (5 bases). The clonotype comes from a human donor with Susac syndrome. What was sequenced was CD8+ T cells from PBMCs. The CDR3 nucleotides are TGTGCCAGCAGCTTACCAGGGAGGACTGAAGCTTTCTTT. Its translation is CASSLPGRTEAFF.